This is a list of T cell receptor beta chains from one sample in a study of tumor and adjacent non-tumor tissue in lung cancer. Each CDR3 protein gets one entry after TCRdb re-called the multiplex PCR reads with MiXCR. The sample carries some 66,000 distinct CDR3 sequences, around 64% recorded once. The sample comprised distant non-tumor lung tissue. These receptors all stem from a man aged 70-80 years with non-small cell lung cancer. Both conserved end residues are part of each CDR3. D genes are given only for firm matches. A row's size may be missing; if present it is once, few, many or a size class.

>TRBV4-1|TRBJ2-7|many|TRBD2
CASSQEVMGLAGVDEQYF
TGCGCCAGCAGCCAAGAAGTCATGGGACTAGCAGGCGTGGACGAGCAGTACTTC
>TRBV12-5|TRBJ2-7|-|TRBD2
CASGLSPSGTSGIHEQYF
TGTGCTAGTGGCCTTTCGCCGTCGGGGACTAGCGGTATCCACGAGCAGTACTTC
>TRBV29-1|TRBJ1-1|-|-
CSVVMSSTEAFF
TGCAGCGTTGTGATGTCGAGCACTGAAGCTTTCTTT
>TRBV11-2|TRBJ1-3|-|-
CAGSLERLSGNTIYF
TGTGCCGGCAGCCTAGAACGGCTCTCTGGAAACACCATATATTTT
>TRBV7-3|TRBJ2-7|-|-
CASNLTPSVDEQYF
TGTGCCAGCAACTTAACCCCATCAGTGGACGAGCAGTACTTC
>TRBV20-1|TRBJ2-7|-|TRBD2
CSARRAAGGAYEQYF
TGCAGTGCTAGAAGGGCGGCGGGGGGGGCCTACGAGCAGTACTTC
>TRBV7-8|TRBJ1-5|once|TRBD1
CASSLLSGGTQPQHF
TGTGCCAGCAGCTTATTGTCAGGGGGGACACAGCCCCAGCATTTT
>TRBV5-4|TRBJ1-1|many|-
CASSQDPLEPRTEAFF
TGTGCCAGCAGCCAAGACCCCTTAGAACCGAGGACTGAAGCTTTCTTT
>TRBV11-2|TRBJ2-7|-|TRBD1
CASSLEGQGAYELYF
TGTGCCAGCAGTTTGGAGGGACAGGGGGCCTACGAGCTGTACTTC
>TRBV4-1|TRBJ1-3|many|TRBD1
CASSSPQQGASDSGNTIYF
TGCGCCAGCAGCTCACCACAGCAGGGGGCAAGCGACTCTGGAAACACCATATATTTT
>TRBV5-1|TRBJ2-7|-|-
CASSLGQASEHYF
TGCGCCAGCAGCTTGGGACAGGCATCCGAGCATTACTTC
>TRBV12-3/TRBV12-4|TRBJ2-3|many|TRBD1
CASSSGGTTDTQYF
TGTGCCAGCAGTTCAGGGGGCACCACAGATACGCAGTATTTT
>TRBV29-1|TRBJ1-5|many|-
CSVAQDSNQPQHF
TGCAGCGTTGCGCAAGATAGCAATCAGCCCCAGCATTTT
>TRBV29-1|TRBJ2-2|-|TRBD1
CSVRGQCGPGELFF
TGCAGCGTGAGGGGACAGTGTGGCCCCGGTGAGCTGTTTTTT
>TRBV24-1|TRBJ2-7|-|-
CATSAQKGDQYF
TGTGCCACCAGTGCCCAAAAAGGCGATCAGTACTTC
>TRBV11-2|TRBJ2-5|-|-
CASNLDRGSQETQYF
TGTGCCAGCAACTTAGATCGGGGTAGCCAAGAGACCCAGTACTTC
>TRBV29-1|TRBJ2-4|-|TRBD1
CSVARTGGAKNIQYF
TGCAGCGTTGCGAGGACAGGAGGAGCCAAAAACATTCAGTACTTC
>TRBV6-1|TRBJ2-3|-|TRBD2
CASSEELAGGPRTDTQYF
TGTGCCAGCAGTGAGGAGCTAGCGGGGGGACCTAGGACAGATACGCAGTATTTT
>TRBV13|TRBJ1-5|few|-
CASSLQGNQPQHF
TGTGCCAGCAGCTTACAGGGCAATCAGCCCCAGCATTTT
>TRBV7-9|TRBJ2-6|-|-
CANTQRDLIGANVLTF
TGTGCCAACACGCAACGCGACCTGATAGGTGCCAACGTCCTGACTTTC
>TRBV4-1|TRBJ2-1|-|TRBD1
CASSPMGQGVGEQFF
TGCGCCAGCAGCCCCATGGGACAGGGGGTGGGCGAGCAGTTCTTC
>TRBV4-1|TRBJ2-5|-|TRBD2
CASSQWTSGRETQYF
TGCGCAAGCAGCCAGTGGACTAGCGGGAGGGAGACCCAGTACTTC
>TRBV29-1|TRBJ2-7|-|-
CSVVKAGISYGQYF
TGCAGCGTGGTCAAAGCGGGTATCTCCTACGGGCAGTACTTC
>TRBV4-1|TRBJ2-7|-|TRBD1
CASSQGIGTGSQEQYF
TGCGCCAGCAGCCAAGGGATCGGGACAGGTTCCCAAGAGCAGTACTTC
>TRBV5-4|TRBJ2-3|-|TRBD1
CVSGKGQNTDTQYF
TGTGTCAGCGGCAAGGGACAGAACACAGATACGCAGTATTTT
>TRBV6-4|TRBJ2-7|few|TRBD2
CASSKERGGEQYF
TGTGCCAGCAGTAAGGAGCGGGGGGGCGAGCAGTACTTC
>TRBV5-5|TRBJ1-1|many|TRBD1
CASSVGQANTEAFF
TGTGCCAGCAGCGTGGGACAGGCGAACACTGAAGCTTTCTTT
>TRBV11-1|TRBJ2-3|-|-
CASSPIFSRTQYF
TGTGCTAGCAGCCCAATCTTTTCCCGTACGCAGTATTTT
>TRBV28|TRBJ2-2|-|-
CASSLLRTSGTGELFF
TGTGCCAGCAGTTTGCTACGGACCAGCGGGACCGGGGAGCTGTTTTTT
>TRBV27|TRBJ1-5|-|-
CASGLSQGGQPQHF
TGTGCCAGCGGTTTATCCCAGGGCGGACAGCCCCAGCATTTT
>TRBV6-1|TRBJ2-3|many|-
CASKRAGAGDTQYF
TGTGCCAGCAAAAGGGCAGGGGCGGGAGATACGCAGTATTTT